This T cell receptor beta chain is drawn from a study of blood T cell repertoires in COVID-19 (dated by TCRdb to the early 2020s). At the level of the whole study: Collaborator samples came from the United States, Italy and Spain and covered acute and convalescent phases of COVID-19. The sample metadata nearly always contained a de-identified subject ID, COVID-19 status, age in years and sex. The material from the prospective study consisted of cDNA or gDNA derived from T cells, B-cell-depleted T cells, or PBMCs. The repertoires were released in a freely available public database meant as a resource for research on the immune response to SARS-CoV-2. Where HLA class I and class II types were available, the types were taken from metadata supplied by the sample provider, not from assay-based typing. The samples were drawn from the first 160 participants of the ongoing ImmuneRACE study and from over 950 subjects provided by 6 global collaborators. Subjects who had been exposed to COVID-19, were actively infected with it, or had recovered from it provided the deeply sampled blood TCRbeta repertoires that made up the dataset. Overall study outcomes, separate from this receptor: The quantity of clinical and demographic metadata differed by source and by participant and was supplied without curation.

Collaborating institutions collected whole blood in K2EDTA tubes following their own protocols. For TCRbeta analysis, collaborators shipped samples in one of three forms: frozen whole blood, isolated PBMCs, or DNA extracted from either of those sample types. The immunoSEQ Assay, a bias-controlled multiplex PCR, was used to amplify TCRbeta CDR3 regions from genomic DNA. As for how the authors treated the data: Within the assay, amplification of reference gene primers was used to estimate how many nucleated cells each sample contained. To quantify the absolute abundance of each unique TCRbeta CDR3 rearrangement, sequence reads were collapsed and filtered. For each sample, productive Simpson clonality was calculated as the square root of Simpson's diversity index across productive rearrangements. TCRdb mirrors the immuneACCESS table, restricted to in-frame sequences. Some clones are absent from its copies; in checked studies, under half trace to an unresolved V gene, and the reason for the others is unknown. The V and J calls and clone size were taken over from that table, and D and trimming were inferred from the DNA. This sample gives approximately 120,000 clones in total; roughly 89% of them show up just once. The biggest ten clones account for about a fifth of the sample.

Reading from cysteine to phenylalanine, the CDR3 counts 19 amino acids. Only the CDR3 region is kept as DNA, spanning 57 bases read in frame from base 1. Notes on this clone: The antigen this receptor binds is unknown. It has no much larger one-base neighbor in the sample; base qualities were not kept.

This TCR came from a human donor with acute or convalescent COVID-19. The donor label of this sample is uncertain. The chain uses TRBV21-1 and TRBJ1-3; the table names TRBD1, a call not compared with the DNA. TRBV21-1 is given as a pseudogene. The sample taken for sequencing was peripheral blood. The CDR3 protein is CASGLPGHKIPSSGNTIYF. The DNA sequence follows: TGTGCCAGCGGGCTTCCGGGACACAAAATACCCAGCTCTGGAAACACCATATATTTT.